This T cell receptor (beta chain) was identified during a study of graft-versus-host responses after intestinal transplantation. On the study more broadly: Each patient got anti-thymocyte globulin induction, then tacrolimus and steroids for roughly 3 years.

With respect to this clone: Antigen unknown.

Data came from immunoSEQ multiplex PCR; TCRdb stores just in-frame clones and leaves some out. The sample has tens of thousands of clones, about nine tenths seen once. The CDR3 sequence is 16 residues long. Germline-derived CDR1 and CDR2 are GTSNPN and SVGIG (reference sequence). The V gene lost 3 bases and the J gene lost 3 bases, with 21 bases spanning the gap. The sequencing here drew on unstimulated CD4+ T cells sorted from spleen or lymph node cells, taken before intestinal transplant. The chain recombines TRBV30 with TRBJ2-7, with D maybe TRBD1 (5 bases). The TCR sequence derives from a human donor who received an intestinal transplant. CDR3 nucleotides: TGTGCCTGGAGCGCTTTATTGACAGCCTTAAACTACGAGCAGTACTTC. It translates to CAWSALLTALNYEQYF.